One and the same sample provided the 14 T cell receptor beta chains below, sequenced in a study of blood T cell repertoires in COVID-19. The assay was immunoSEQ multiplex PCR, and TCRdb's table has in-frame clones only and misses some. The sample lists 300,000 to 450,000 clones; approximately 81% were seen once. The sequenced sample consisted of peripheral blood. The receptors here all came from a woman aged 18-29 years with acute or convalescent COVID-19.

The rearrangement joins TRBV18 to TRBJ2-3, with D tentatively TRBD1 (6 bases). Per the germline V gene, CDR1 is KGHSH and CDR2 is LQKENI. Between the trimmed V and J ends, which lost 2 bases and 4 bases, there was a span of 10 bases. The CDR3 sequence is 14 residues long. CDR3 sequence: CASSPSNRADTQYF. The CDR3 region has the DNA TGTGCCAGCTCACCAAGTAACAGGGCAGATACGCAGTATTTT.

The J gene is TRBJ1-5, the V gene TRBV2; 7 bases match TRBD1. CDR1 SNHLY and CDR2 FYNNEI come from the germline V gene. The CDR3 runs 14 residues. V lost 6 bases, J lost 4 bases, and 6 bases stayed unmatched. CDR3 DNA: TGTGCCAGCAGAGGGGACAGTAGGAATCAGCCCCAGCATTTT. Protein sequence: CASRGDSRNQPQHF. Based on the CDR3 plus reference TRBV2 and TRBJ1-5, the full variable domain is EPEVTQTPSHQVTQMGQEVILRCVPISNHLYFYWYRQILGQKVEFLVSFYNNEISEKSEIFDDQFSVERPDGSNFTLKIRSTKLEDSAMYFCASRGDSRNQPQHFGDGTRLSIL.

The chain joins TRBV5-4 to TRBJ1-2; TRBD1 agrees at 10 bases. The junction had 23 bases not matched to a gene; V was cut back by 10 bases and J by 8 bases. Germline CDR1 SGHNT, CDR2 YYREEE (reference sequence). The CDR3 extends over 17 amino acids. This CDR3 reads CAFLRGGTGVLSGGYTF. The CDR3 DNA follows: TGTGCCTTTCTTCGGGGGGGGACAGGGGTTCTCTCCGGCGGCTACACCTTC.

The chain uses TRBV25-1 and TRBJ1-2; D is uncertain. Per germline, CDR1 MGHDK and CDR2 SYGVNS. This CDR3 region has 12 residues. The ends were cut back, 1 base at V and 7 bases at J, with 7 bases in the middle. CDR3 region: CASSEWEGGYTF. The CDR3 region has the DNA TGTGCCAGCAGTGAATGGGAGGGTGGCTACACCTTC.

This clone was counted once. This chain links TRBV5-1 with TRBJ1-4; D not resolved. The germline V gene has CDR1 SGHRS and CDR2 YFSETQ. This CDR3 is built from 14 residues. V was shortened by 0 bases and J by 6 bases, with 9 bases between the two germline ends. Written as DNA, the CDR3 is TGCGCCAGCAGCTTGGGGTCGGTAGATGAAAAACTGTTTTTT. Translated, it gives CASSLGSVDEKLFF.

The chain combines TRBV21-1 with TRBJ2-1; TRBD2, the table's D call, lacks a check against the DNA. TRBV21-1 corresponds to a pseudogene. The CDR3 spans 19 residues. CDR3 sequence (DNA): TGTGCCAGCAGCAACGGACTAGCGGGGGGCTCGCCGTCCTACAATGAGCAGTTCTTC. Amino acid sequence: CASSNGLAGGSPSYNEQFF.

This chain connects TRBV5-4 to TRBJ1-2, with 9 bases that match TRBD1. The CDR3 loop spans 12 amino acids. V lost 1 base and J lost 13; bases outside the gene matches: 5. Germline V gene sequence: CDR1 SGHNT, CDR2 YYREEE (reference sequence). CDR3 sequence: CASSLRTGAFTF. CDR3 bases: TGTGCCAGCAGCTTGAGGACAGGGGCTTTCACCTTC.

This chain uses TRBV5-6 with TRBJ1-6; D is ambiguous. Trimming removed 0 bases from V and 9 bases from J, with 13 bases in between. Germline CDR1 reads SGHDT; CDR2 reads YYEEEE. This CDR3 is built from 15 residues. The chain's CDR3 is CASSLGLGVGSPLHF. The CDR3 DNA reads TGTGCCAGCAGCTTGGGGCTTGGAGTGGGTTCACCCCTCCACTTT. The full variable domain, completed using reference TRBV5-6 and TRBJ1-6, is DAGVTQSPTHLIKTRGQQVTLRCSPKSGHDTVSWYQQALGQGPQFIFQYYEEEERQRGNFPDRFSGHQFPNYSSELNVNALLLGDSALYLCASSLGLGVGSPLHFGNGTRLTVT.

The CDR3 region is CASSGPGQEQFF. CDR3 in DNA: TGTGCCAGCAGCGGACCGGGACAGGAGCAGTTCTTC. The J gene is TRBJ2-1, the V gene TRBV9; 7 positions agree with TRBD1. Germline-derived CDR1 and CDR2 are SGDLS and YYNGEE. V was pared by 3 bases and J by 10 bases, with 4 bases of the junction left unmatched. The CDR3 has 12 residues.

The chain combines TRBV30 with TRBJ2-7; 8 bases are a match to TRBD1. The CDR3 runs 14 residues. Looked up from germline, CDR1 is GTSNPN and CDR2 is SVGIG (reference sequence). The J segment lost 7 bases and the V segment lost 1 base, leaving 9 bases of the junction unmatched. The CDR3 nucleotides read TGTGCCTGGAGTGCGCGGACAGGGCGAAAAGAGCAGTACTTC. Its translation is CAWSARTGRKEQYF.

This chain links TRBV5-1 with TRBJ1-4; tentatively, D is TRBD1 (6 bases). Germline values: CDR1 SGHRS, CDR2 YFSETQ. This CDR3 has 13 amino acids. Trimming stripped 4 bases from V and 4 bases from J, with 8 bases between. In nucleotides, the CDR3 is TGCGCCAGCAGCCAGGGACATAATGAAAAACTGTTTTTT. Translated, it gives CASSQGHNEKLFF.

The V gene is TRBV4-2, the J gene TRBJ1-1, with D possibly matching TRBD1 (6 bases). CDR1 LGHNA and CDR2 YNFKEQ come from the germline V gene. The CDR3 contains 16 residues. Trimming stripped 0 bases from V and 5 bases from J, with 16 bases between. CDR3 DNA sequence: TGTGCCAGCAGCCAAGAGAGGACAGACAGAGGGACTGAAGCTTTCTTT. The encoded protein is CASSQERTDRGTEAFF.

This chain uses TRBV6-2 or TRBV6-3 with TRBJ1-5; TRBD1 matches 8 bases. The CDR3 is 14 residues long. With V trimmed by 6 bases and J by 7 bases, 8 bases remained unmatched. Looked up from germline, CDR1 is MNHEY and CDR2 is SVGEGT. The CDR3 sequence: CASSTGQGRQPQHF. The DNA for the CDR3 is TGTGCCAGCAGCACTGGACAGGGTCGACAGCCCCAGCATTTT.

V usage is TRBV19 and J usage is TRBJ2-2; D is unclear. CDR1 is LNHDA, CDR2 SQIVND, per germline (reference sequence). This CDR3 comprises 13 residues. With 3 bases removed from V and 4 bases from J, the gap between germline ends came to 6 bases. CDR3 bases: TGTGCCAGTAGTATCGGTCTCACCGGGGAGCTGTTTTTT. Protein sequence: CASSIGLTGELFF. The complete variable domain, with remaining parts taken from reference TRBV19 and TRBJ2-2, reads DGGITQSPKYLFRKEGQNVTLSCEQNLNHDAMYWYRQDPGQGLRLIYYSQIVNDFQKGDIAEGYSVSREKKESFPLTVTSAQKNPTAFYLCASSIGLTGELFFGEGSRLTVL.